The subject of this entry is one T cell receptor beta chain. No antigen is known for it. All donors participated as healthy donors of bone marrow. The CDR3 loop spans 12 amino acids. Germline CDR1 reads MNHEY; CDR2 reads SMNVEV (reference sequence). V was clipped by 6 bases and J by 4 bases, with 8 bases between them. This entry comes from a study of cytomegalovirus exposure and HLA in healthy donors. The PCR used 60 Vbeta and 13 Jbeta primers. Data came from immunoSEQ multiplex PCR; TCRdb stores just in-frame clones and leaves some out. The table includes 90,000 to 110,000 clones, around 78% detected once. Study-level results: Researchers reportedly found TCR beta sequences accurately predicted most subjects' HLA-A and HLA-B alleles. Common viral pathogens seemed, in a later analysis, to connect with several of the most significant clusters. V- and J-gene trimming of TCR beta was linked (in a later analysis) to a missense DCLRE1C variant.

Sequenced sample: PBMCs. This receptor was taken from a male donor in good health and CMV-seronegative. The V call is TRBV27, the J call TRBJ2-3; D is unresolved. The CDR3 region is CASSPPSDTQYF. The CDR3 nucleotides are TGTGCCAGCAGCCCCCCATCAGATACGCAGTATTTT.